Presented here are 17 T cell receptor beta chains from one specimen sequenced in a study of blood T cell repertoires in COVID-19. Generated by immunoSEQ multiplex PCR, the TCRdb table keeps only in-frame clones and is missing some. The table has over 100,000 clones, more than 80% seen once. Sequencing input: peripheral blood. The receptors were sampled from a man in his sixties with acute or convalescent COVID-19.

This clone showed up just once. This chain uses TRBV6-5 with TRBJ1-6; D call uncertain. Trimming took off 2 bases at V and 4 bases at J, with 6 bases between the two ends. Germline V gene sequence: CDR1 MNHEY, CDR2 SVGAGI. The length of the CDR3 is 14 residues. In DNA, the CDR3 is TGTGCCAGCAGTTACGCGCTTTATAATTCACCCCTCCACTTT. Translation gives CASSYALYNSPLHF.

This clone was counted between two and nine times. The J gene is TRBJ2-7, the V gene TRBV27; a weak D match, TRBD2 (6 bases). The CDR3 loop spans 18 amino acids. Germline V gives CDR1 MNHEY, CDR2 SMNVEV (reference sequence). Trimming pared 2 bases from V and 3 bases from J, leaving 23 bases between. The CDR3 loop is CASSLGGGGASIYYEQYF. The DNA for the CDR3 is TGTGCCAGCAGTTTAGGGGGAGGTGGGGCCTCGATATACTACGAGCAGTACTTC.

This clone was detected only a few times. J is TRBJ1-5 and V is TRBV7-3; no definite D call. Trimming left V 1 base short and J 3 bases short, with 7 bases between. This CDR3 spans 14 amino acids. CDR1 is SGHTA and CDR2 is FQGTGA in the germline V gene. The CDR3 loop reads CASSLIGSNQPQHF. CDR3 in DNA: TGTGCCAGCAGCTTAATCGGGTCCAATCAGCCCCAGCATTTT.

The rearrangement joins TRBV28 to TRBJ2-7, with 7 bases lining up with TRBD2. The CDR3 is 13 amino acids. Germline CDR1 reads MDHEN; CDR2 reads SYDVKM. V shed 7 bases and J 2 bases; nucleotides not matched to a gene: 5. CDR3 coding DNA: TGTGCCAGCACCGCAGCGGGAACCTACGAGCAGTACTTC. It specifies CASTAAGTYEQYF.

The chain joins TRBV6-2 or TRBV6-3 to TRBJ2-3, with a tentative D call TRBD2 (6 bases). Looked up from germline, CDR1 is MNHEY and CDR2 is SVGEGT. This CDR3 spans 16 amino acids. V dropped 6 bases and J dropped 7 bases, with 23 bases sitting between them. The CDR3 loop is CASSPSLATNFNTQYF. The CDR3 coding sequence is TGTGCCAGCAGCCCGTCCCTAGCGACAAATTTCAATACGCAGTATTTT.

The CDR3 region is CASSPGTAFNSNEQFF. The CDR3 region has the DNA TGTGCCAGCAGCCCAGGGACTGCCTTCAATTCGAATGAGCAGTTCTTC. V and J are TRBV7-8 and TRBJ2-1; a possible D gene is TRBD2 (6 bases). Germline lookup yields CDR1 SGHVS and CDR2 FQNEAQ. This CDR3 region has 16 residues. Trimming took off 5 bases at V and 7 bases at J, with 21 bases between the two ends.

This chain uses TRBV6-6 with TRBJ2-3; the D gene is possibly TRBD1 (5 bases). V was trimmed by 11 bases and J by 2 bases, leaving 14 bases between them. CDR1 is MNHNY and CDR2 is SVGAGI in the germline V gene (reference sequence). The CDR3 spans 13 residues. In DNA, the CDR3 is TGTGCCGCGCAGGGTTCCTACACAGATACGCAGTATTTT. It yields the protein CAAQGSYTDTQYF.

This chain connects TRBV2 to TRBJ2-5; TRBD1 aligns across 7 bases. Per germline, CDR1 SNHLY and CDR2 FYNNEI. This CDR3 has 15 residues. With 6 bases clipped from V and 4 bases from J, the junction kept 11 bases outside the gene matches. As DNA, the CDR3 is TGTGCCAGCAGGAGGACAGGCGCCGAGGGAGAGACCCAGTACTTC. The encoded protein is CASRRTGAEGETQYF.

This clone was detected a few times. The chain is built from TRBV24-1 and TRBJ1-1; no clear D gene. From germline, CDR1 is KGHDR and CDR2 SFDVKD. The CDR3 is 13 amino acids. The V end was cut by 0 bases, the J end by 5 bases, with 6 bases between. CDR3 coding DNA: TGTGCCACCAGTGATTTGCGGGGTACTGAAGCTTTCTTT. It translates to CATSDLRGTEAFF.

CDR3 protein: CANTLGVGETQYF. DNA of the CDR3: TGTGCCAACACCCTCGGGGTAGGGGAGACCCAGTACTTC. The gene calls are TRBV18 and TRBJ2-5; D possibly corresponds to TRBD2 (5 bases). Germline V lookup: CDR1 KGHSH, CDR2 LQKENI. The CDR3 loop spans 13 amino acids. The V and J ends lost 10 bases and 5 bases respectively, with 17 bases between them.

The chain is built from TRBV2 and TRBJ1-4; TRBD1 matches at 8 bases. The CDR3 covers 12 residues. V shed 9 bases and J 7 bases; nucleotides not matched to a gene: 4. CDR1 SNHLY and CDR2 FYNNEI come from the germline V gene. The CDR3 nucleotides are TGTGCCAGTCAGGGGGCTGGTGAAAAACTGTTTTTT. It is translated as CASQGAGEKLFF.

The sample holds a few counts of this clone. The chain combines TRBV7-9 with TRBJ2-7, with D tentatively TRBD1 (5 bases). The ends were cut back, 4 bases at V and 2 bases at J, with 9 bases in the middle. The length of the CDR3 is 13 residues. Per the germline V gene, CDR1 is SEHNR and CDR2 is FQNEAQ (reference sequence). DNA for the CDR3: TGTGCCAGCAGCTCTGGGGCAGCCTACGAGCAGTACTTC. Protein: CASSSGAAYEQYF.

The V and J genes are TRBV11-3 and TRBJ2-2; possibly TRBD2 for D (7 bases). The length of the CDR3 is 15 residues. Germline V gene data show CDR1 as SGHNT and CDR2 as YENEEA. Trimming removed 0 bases from V and 6 bases from J, with 11 bases in between. The CDR3 loop is CASSLDRGAAGELFF. The CDR3 nucleotides read TGTGCCAGCAGCTTAGATCGGGGGGCCGCCGGGGAGCTGTTTTTT.

In its sample, this clone was seen a few times. The gene calls are TRBV5-1 and TRBJ2-5; perhaps TRBD1 as D (5 bases). CDR3 size: 15 residues. V was shortened by 0 bases and J by 4 bases, with 13 bases between the two germline ends. CDR1 and CDR2 from the germline V gene are SGHRS and YFSETQ. The CDR3 loop is CASSLAGRDAETQYF. The CDR3 DNA is TGCGCCAGCAGCTTGGCGGGCAGGGATGCAGAGACCCAGTACTTC.

This chain links TRBV19 with TRBJ2-7; D may be TRBD2 (6 bases). Trimming took 2 bases from V and 4 from J, leaving 9 bases between them. In germline, CDR1 is LNHDA, CDR2 SQIVND (reference sequence). This CDR3 region has 13 residues. The CDR3 nucleotides read TGTGCCAGTAGTATATCCGGGAGTTACGAGCAGTACGTC. Translation: CASSISGSYEQYV.

This clone has a single count. The V and J genes are TRBV7-9 and TRBJ2-5; 9 bases are a match to TRBD1. J lost 5 bases, V lost 5 bases, and 6 bases had no gene match. CDR3 length: 14 amino acids. Germline CDR1 and CDR2: SEHNR and FQNEAQ (reference sequence). The CDR3 DNA sequence: TGTGCCAGCAGCCCGGGACAGGGAGGGGAGACCCAGTACTTC. Residues: CASSPGQGGETQYF.

The rearrangement joins TRBV18 to TRBJ2-3; D possibly corresponds to TRBD1 (5 bases). The V gene's germline CDR1 is KGHSH and CDR2 LQKENI. Trimming removed 4 bases from V and 5 bases from J, with 13 bases in between. This CDR3 has 14 amino acids. CDR3 sequence (DNA): TGTGCCAGCTCACAGGGGCAGGTCCGAGATACGCAGTATTTT. Its translation: CASSQGQVRDTQYF.